This T cell receptor (beta chain) was sequenced during a study of human T cells and chemical hapten exposure. Study-wide findings and caveats: Expanded TCRs showed more large CDR3 clusters than pre-sensitization or healthy control sets.

To note about this clonotype: Its matching antigen is unknown.

The CDR3 consists of 16 residues. J was trimmed by 1 base and V by 2 bases; bases with no gene match: 6. Germline CDR1 is LNHNV and CDR2 is YYDKDF (reference sequence). Sample time point: pre-sensitization, week 0. Described treatment: therapeutic diphenylcyclopropenone sensitization with weekly scalp DPC. Blood sampling preceded each patch test application. The library tagged each cDNA molecule with unique molecular identifiers. TCRdb passed the RACE reads through MiXCR, listing each CDR3 protein once. This table has some 300,000 distinct CDR3 sequences, about 5% appearing once. This TCR came from a woman between 18 and 30 years old with alopecia areata. Some clones in this sample may be carry-over from other donors' samples. This chain joins TRBV15 and TRBJ2-5; TRBD1 matches at 8 bases. This specimen was whole blood, taken in connection with sensitization to the hapten diphenylcyclopropenone (DPC). In DNA form, the CDR3 reads TGTGCCACCAGCAGAAAGCCGGGACAGGTCCAAGAGACCCAGTACTTC. It is translated as CATSRKPGQVQETQYF.